A single sample is the source of the 30 T cell receptor beta chains below, sequenced in a study of T cells expressing NK-cell markers. One entry per CDR3 protein, without DNA, is what TCRdb gives after re-calling the 5' RACE reads. The specimen's table records about 160,000 distinct CDR3 sequences. Sequencing input: blood T cells: a sorted CD56 or NKG2C T cell subset, CD4+ or CD8+ T cells, or bulk PBMC T cells (not recorded which). The receptors come from a man between 18 and 69 years old in good health.

J is TRBJ2-7 and V is TRBV19; there is no DNA to check the TCRdb D call of TRBD1. Germline V gene lookup returns CDR1 LNHDA and CDR2 SQIVND (reference sequence). This CDR3 region has 14 residues. CDR3 in amino acids: CASSIGTGSYEQYF.

The rearrangement uses TRBV20-1 and TRBJ2-7; the TCRdb D gene call, TRBD1, has no DNA to confirm it. Germline V gives CDR1 DFQATT, CDR2 SNEGSKA (reference sequence). The length of the CDR3 is 13 residues. The CDR3 loop is CSARRLGGYEQYF.

This rearrangement joins TRBV9 to TRBJ2-2; the TCRdb call, TRBD1, lacks DNA for checking. The CDR3 length is 14 residues. The germline V gene encodes CDR1 SGDLS and CDR2 YYNGEE. The CDR3 region is CASSTGRSTGELFF.

This chain uses TRBV4-1 with TRBJ2-3. The CDR3 covers 15 residues. Germline V CDR1 and CDR2: MGHRA, YSYEKL. This CDR3 is CASSQEGTNTDTQYF.

The rearrangement links TRBV5-6 to TRBJ2-7; checking the TCRdb D call of TRBD2 is not possible without DNA. The CDR3 consists of 14 residues. Germline V lookup: CDR1 SGHDT, CDR2 YYEEEE. The CDR3: CASSLRTSGDEQYF.

The chain uses TRBV21-1 and TRBJ1-2; with no DNA, the TCRdb D assignment of TRBD1 cannot be verified. TRBV21-1 is classified as a pseudogene. CDR3 length: 15 residues. This CDR3 is CASTRTGLLFYGYTF.

The rearrangement uses TRBV9 and TRBJ1-1; TCRdb picks TRBD1, but there is no DNA to check that call. This CDR3 region has 16 residues. Looked up from germline, CDR1 is SGDLS and CDR2 is YYNGEE. CDR3 region: CASSVGWTGRNTEAFF.

The genes are TRBV7-8 and TRBJ2-3; no DNA is available, so the TRBD2 call from TCRdb remains unchecked. The CDR3 contains 16 residues. Germline CDR1 reads SGHVS; CDR2 reads FQNEAQ. The CDR3: CASSPGGIEEGIPQYF.

V gene TRBV7-2 combines with J gene TRBJ2-4. The length of the CDR3 is 13 residues. Germline assignment: CDR1 SGHTA and CDR2 FQGNSA. The CDR3 sequence is CASSSQHREVQYF.

The rearrangement links TRBV20-1 to TRBJ2-3; TCRdb's assignment of TRBD2 cannot be checked, as there is no DNA. The germline CDR1 and CDR2 sequences are DFQATT and SNEGSKA (reference sequence). The CDR3 covers 18 residues. CDR3 residues: CSAARLAGGPGPPDTQYF.

The chain's CDR3 is CASSFGQLPYNEQFF. The chain combines TRBV28 with TRBJ2-1; the D gene TCRdb calls, TRBD1, cannot be checked with no DNA. Germline V CDR1 and CDR2: MDHEN, SYDVKM. The CDR3 loop spans 15 amino acids.

The rearrangement uses TRBV12-3 or TRBV12-4 and TRBJ2-1; TCRdb indicates TRBD1, and absent DNA this call remains unverified. The CDR3 length is 14 residues. CDR3 region: CASSEGQIYNEQFF.

The chain couples TRBV12-3 or TRBV12-4 to TRBJ1-6; lacking DNA, the TRBD1 call made by TCRdb goes unchecked. The CDR3 sequence is 13 residues long. The CDR3 sequence: CASSRDAASPLHF.

The chain is built from TRBV29-1 and TRBJ1-2. The CDR3 runs to 12 residues. In germline, CDR1 is SQVTM, CDR2 ANQGSEA. The CDR3 reads CSGGDYNYGYTF.

This sequence joins TRBV27 and TRBJ1-1; lacking DNA, the TRBD1 call made by TCRdb goes unchecked. CDR1 MNHEY and CDR2 SMNVEV come from the germline V gene (reference sequence). This CDR3 region has 14 residues. CDR3: CASSSRATGTEAFF.

The CDR3 loop reads CASSPDKEYNSPLHF. The chain combines TRBV28 with TRBJ1-6. CDR3 length: 15 residues. In germline, CDR1 is MDHEN, CDR2 SYDVKM. The variable domain in full, completed from reference TRBV28 and TRBJ1-6, reads DVKVTQSSRYLVKRTGEKVFLECVQDMDHENMFWYRQDPGLGLRLIYFSYDVKMKEKGDIPEGYSVSREKKERFSLILESASTNQTSMYLCASSPDKEYNSPLHFGNGTRLTVT.

The chain uses TRBV7-2 and TRBJ2-5. The CDR3 is 16 residues long. CDR1 SGHTA and CDR2 FQGNSA come from the germline V gene. CDR3 sequence: CASSPMFGTLQETQYF. The complete variable domain, with remaining parts taken from reference TRBV7-2 and TRBJ2-5, reads GAGVSQSPSNKVTEKGKDVELRCDPISGHTALYWYRQSLGQGLEFLIYFQGNSAPDKSGLPSDRFSAERTGGSVSTLTIQRTQQEDSAVYLCASSPMFGTLQETQYFGPGTRLLVL.

The chain couples TRBV6-1 to TRBJ2-7. CDR3 length: 14 amino acids. Germline CDR1 MNHNS, CDR2 SASEGT. This CDR3 reads CASSEFPGPYEQYF.

The chain combines TRBV7-9 with TRBJ2-1. CDR1 and CDR2 from the germline V gene are SEHNR and FQNEAQ (reference sequence). The CDR3 extends over 17 amino acids. This CDR3 is CASSLAGTEKRYNEQFF.

The CDR3 region is CASSLLWGSGETQYF. The chain is built from TRBV7-6 and TRBJ2-5; lacking DNA, the TRBD1 call made by TCRdb goes unchecked. Germline V lookup: CDR1 SGHVS, CDR2 FNYEAQ. The CDR3 runs 15 residues.

The V gene is TRBV27, the J gene TRBJ2-2; TCRdb's D gene call, TRBD1, goes unchecked for lack of DNA. The germline gives CDR1 MNHEY, CDR2 SMNVEV (reference sequence). The CDR3 runs 15 residues. The CDR3 loop is CASSGQGRRTGELFF.

The chain employs TRBV20-1 and TRBJ1-1; the D call from TCRdb, TRBD1, cannot be confirmed without DNA. The CDR3 has 15 amino acids. The germline V gene encodes CDR1 DFQATT and CDR2 SNEGSKA (reference sequence). CDR3: CSAGLGTGDGTEAFF.

This chain joins TRBV9 and TRBJ2-7. In germline, CDR1 is SGDLS, CDR2 YYNGEE. CDR3 length: 15 residues. Here the CDR3 reads CASSVGSSLSAEQYF.

The CDR3 spells CASSPLDPGEAFF. The chain combines TRBV7-7 with TRBJ1-1; with no DNA, the TCRdb D assignment of TRBD1 cannot be verified. The CDR3 extends over 13 amino acids. Germline V lookup: CDR1 SSHAT, CDR2 FNYEAQ (reference sequence).

V and J are TRBV21-1 and TRBJ2-1; without DNA, the TCRdb call of TRBD2 cannot be checked. TRBV21-1 corresponds to a pseudogene. The CDR3 runs to 15 residues. CDR3 sequence reads: CASSVYPSGVDEQFF.

V gene TRBV4-2 combines with J gene TRBJ2-3; TCRdb's assignment of TRBD2 cannot be checked, as there is no DNA. The CDR3 consists of 17 residues. The germline V gene has CDR1 LGHNA and CDR2 YNFKEQ. CDR3 amino acids: CASSQEMGGERADTQYF.

The chain recombines TRBV13 with TRBJ2-3; TCRdb calls TRBD2, which cannot be checked without DNA. Germline values: CDR1 PRHDT, CDR2 FYEKMQ (reference sequence). This CDR3 region has 17 residues. CDR3 residues: CASSSYNQRGGGDTQYF.

The chain has TRBV12-3 or TRBV12-4 and TRBJ1-4. The CDR3 runs 14 residues. CDR3 residues: CASSTGRANEKLFF.

The chain employs TRBV20-1 and TRBJ2-7; without DNA, the TCRdb call of TRBD2 cannot be checked. CDR1 and CDR2 from the germline V gene are DFQATT and SNEGSKA (reference sequence). There are 15 residues in the CDR3. CDR3 amino acids: CSARAGPIPTYEQYF.

This sequence joins TRBV5-5 and TRBJ2-1; there is no DNA to check the TCRdb D call of TRBD2. CDR3 length: 16 amino acids. The germline CDR1 and CDR2 sequences are SGHKS and YYEKEE (reference sequence). CDR3 region: CASSLSGEALYNEQFF.